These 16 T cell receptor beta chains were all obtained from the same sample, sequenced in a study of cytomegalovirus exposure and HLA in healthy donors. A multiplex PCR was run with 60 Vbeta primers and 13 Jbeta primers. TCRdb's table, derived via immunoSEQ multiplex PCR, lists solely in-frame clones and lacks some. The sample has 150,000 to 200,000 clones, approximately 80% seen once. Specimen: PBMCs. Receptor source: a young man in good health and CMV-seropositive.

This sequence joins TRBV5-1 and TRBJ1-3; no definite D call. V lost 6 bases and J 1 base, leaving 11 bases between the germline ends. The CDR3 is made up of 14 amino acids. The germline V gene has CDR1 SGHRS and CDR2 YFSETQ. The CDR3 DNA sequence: TGCGCCAGCAAGGAGGTCGCGTCTGGAAACACCATATATTTT. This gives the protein CASKEVASGNTIYF.

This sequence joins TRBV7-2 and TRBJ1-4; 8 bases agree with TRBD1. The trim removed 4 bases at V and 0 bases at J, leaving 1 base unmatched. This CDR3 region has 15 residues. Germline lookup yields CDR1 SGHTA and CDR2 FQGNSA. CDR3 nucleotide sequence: TGTGCCAGCAGCTCGGACAGGGCAACTAATGAAAAACTGTTTTTT. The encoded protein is CASSSDRATNEKLFF.

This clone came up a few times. The CDR3 nucleotides are TGTGCCAGCAGTGAAGCGGTGGGGGGGTTTAGCTCTGGGGCCAACGTCCTGACTTTC. Translating gives CASSEAVGGFSSGANVLTF. The chain combines TRBV6-1 with TRBJ2-6; 7 nucleotides align to TRBD2. V dropped 0 bases and J dropped 0; count of bases not matched to a gene: 8. The CDR3 runs 19 residues. The V gene's germline CDR1 is MNHNS and CDR2 SASEGT.

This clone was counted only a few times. The CDR3 DNA reads as TGTGCCAGCAGTCTCGGGACAGGAGAATATGGCTACACCTTC. It yields the protein CASSLGTGEYGYTF. The V call is TRBV27, the J call TRBJ1-2; 8 nucleotides match TRBD1. The germline CDR1 and CDR2 sequences are MNHEY and SMNVEV (reference sequence). Unmatched junction bases numbered 7, after V lost 5 bases and J lost 5 bases. The CDR3 totals 14 residues.

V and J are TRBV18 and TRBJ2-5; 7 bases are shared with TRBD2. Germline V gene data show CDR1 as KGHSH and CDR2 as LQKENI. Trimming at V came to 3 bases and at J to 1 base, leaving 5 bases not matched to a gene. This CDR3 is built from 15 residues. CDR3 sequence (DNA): TGTGCCAGCTCACCCGAGACGGGAGGCCAAGAGACCCAGTACTTC. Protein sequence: CASSPETGGQETQYF.

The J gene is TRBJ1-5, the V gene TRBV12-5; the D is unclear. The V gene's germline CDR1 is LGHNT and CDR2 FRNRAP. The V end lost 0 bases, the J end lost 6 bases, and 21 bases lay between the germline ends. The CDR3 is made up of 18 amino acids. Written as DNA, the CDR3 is TGTGCTAGTGGTTTGGTACTTGATAGGAGTCAGCCGGGTCAGCCCCAGCATTTT. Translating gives CASGLVLDRSQPGQPQHF.

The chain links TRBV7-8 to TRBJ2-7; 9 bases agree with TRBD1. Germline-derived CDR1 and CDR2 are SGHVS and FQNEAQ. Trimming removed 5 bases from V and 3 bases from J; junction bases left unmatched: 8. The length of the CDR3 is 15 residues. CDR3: CASSPRTGDFYEQYF. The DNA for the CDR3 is TGTGCCAGCAGCCCCCGGACAGGGGATTTCTACGAGCAGTACTTC. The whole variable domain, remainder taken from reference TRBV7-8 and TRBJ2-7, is GAGVSQSPRYKVAKRGQDVALRCDPISGHVSLFWYQQALGQGPEFLTYFQNEAQLDKSGLPSDRFFAERPEGSVSTLKIQRTQQEDSAVYLCASSPRTGDFYEQYFGPGTRLTVT.

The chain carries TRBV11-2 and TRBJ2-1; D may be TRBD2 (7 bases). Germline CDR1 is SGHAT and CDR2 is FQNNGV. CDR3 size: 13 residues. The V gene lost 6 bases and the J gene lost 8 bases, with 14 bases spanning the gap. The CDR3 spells CASSTWGGDEQFF. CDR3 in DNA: TGTGCCAGCAGTACGTGGGGGGGCGATGAGCAGTTCTTC.

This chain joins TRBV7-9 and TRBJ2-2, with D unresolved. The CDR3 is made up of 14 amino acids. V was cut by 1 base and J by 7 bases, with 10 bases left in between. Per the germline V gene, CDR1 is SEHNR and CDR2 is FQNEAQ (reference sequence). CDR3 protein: CASSLGVLVGELFF. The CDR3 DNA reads TGTGCCAGCAGCTTAGGAGTCTTGGTCGGGGAGCTGTTTTTT.

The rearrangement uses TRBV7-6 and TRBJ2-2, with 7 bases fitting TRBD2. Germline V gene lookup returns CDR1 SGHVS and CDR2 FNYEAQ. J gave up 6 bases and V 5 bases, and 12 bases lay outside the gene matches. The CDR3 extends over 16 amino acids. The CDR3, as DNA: TGTGCCAGCAGCCCTACGGGGGGAGAGAGGTCCGGGGAGCTGTTTTTT. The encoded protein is CASSPTGGERSGELFF.

CDR3 in DNA: TGTGCCAGCAGCAACAGGGCCACTAATGAAAAACTGTTTTTT. Its translation: CASSNRATNEKLFF. The V and J genes are TRBV21-1 and TRBJ1-4; the tabulated D call, TRBD1, remains unverified against the DNA. TRBV21-1 is annotated as a pseudogene. This CDR3 has 14 residues.

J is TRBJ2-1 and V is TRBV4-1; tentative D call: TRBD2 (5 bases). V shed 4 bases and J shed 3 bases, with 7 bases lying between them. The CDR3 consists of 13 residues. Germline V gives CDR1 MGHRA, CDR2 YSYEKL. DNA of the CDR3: TGCGCCAGCAGCCGGGGAGTCTACAATGAGCAGTTCTTC. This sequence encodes CASSRGVYNEQFF.

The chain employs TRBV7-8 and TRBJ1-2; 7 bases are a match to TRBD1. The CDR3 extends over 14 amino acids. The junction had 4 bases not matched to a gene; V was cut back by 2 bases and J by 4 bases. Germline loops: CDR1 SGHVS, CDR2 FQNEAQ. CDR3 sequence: CASSLQGDIYGYTF. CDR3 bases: TGTGCCAGCAGCTTACAGGGGGATATCTATGGCTACACCTTC.

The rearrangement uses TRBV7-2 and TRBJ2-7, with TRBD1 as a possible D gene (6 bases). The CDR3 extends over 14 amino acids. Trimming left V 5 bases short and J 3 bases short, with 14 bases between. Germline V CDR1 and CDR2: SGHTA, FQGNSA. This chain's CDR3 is CASSEGDTRYEQYF. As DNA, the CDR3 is TGTGCCAGCAGCGAGGGGGACACGCGCTACGAGCAGTACTTC.

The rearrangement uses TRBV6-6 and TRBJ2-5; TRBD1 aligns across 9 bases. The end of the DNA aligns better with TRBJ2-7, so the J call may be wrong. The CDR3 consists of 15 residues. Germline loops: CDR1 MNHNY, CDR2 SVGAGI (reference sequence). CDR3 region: CASSYLGTGTYEQYF. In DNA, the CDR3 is TGTGCCAGCAGTTACCTGGGGACAGGGACCTACGAGCAGTACTTC.

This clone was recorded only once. This CDR3 reads CASSPGPGYQPQHF. For the CDR3, the DNA is TGTGCCAGCAGCCCAGGGCCGGGTTATCAGCCCCAGCATTTT. V gene TRBV5-6 combines with J gene TRBJ1-5; a weak D match, TRBD1 (5 bases). The CDR3 is 14 residues long. The V and J ends lost 4 bases and 5 bases respectively, with 13 bases between them. Germline loops: CDR1 SGHDT, CDR2 YYEEEE.